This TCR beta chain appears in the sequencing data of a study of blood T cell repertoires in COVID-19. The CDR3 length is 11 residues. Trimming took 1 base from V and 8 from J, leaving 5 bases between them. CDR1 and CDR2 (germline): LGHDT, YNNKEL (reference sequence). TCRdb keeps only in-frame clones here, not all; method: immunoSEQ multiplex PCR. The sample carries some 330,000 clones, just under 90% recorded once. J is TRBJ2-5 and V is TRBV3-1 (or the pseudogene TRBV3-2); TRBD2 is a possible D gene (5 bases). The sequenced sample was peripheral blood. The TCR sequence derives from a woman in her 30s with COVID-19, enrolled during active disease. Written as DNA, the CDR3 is TGTGCCAGCAGCCAAGCGGGAACCCAGTACTTC. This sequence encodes CASSQAGTQYF.